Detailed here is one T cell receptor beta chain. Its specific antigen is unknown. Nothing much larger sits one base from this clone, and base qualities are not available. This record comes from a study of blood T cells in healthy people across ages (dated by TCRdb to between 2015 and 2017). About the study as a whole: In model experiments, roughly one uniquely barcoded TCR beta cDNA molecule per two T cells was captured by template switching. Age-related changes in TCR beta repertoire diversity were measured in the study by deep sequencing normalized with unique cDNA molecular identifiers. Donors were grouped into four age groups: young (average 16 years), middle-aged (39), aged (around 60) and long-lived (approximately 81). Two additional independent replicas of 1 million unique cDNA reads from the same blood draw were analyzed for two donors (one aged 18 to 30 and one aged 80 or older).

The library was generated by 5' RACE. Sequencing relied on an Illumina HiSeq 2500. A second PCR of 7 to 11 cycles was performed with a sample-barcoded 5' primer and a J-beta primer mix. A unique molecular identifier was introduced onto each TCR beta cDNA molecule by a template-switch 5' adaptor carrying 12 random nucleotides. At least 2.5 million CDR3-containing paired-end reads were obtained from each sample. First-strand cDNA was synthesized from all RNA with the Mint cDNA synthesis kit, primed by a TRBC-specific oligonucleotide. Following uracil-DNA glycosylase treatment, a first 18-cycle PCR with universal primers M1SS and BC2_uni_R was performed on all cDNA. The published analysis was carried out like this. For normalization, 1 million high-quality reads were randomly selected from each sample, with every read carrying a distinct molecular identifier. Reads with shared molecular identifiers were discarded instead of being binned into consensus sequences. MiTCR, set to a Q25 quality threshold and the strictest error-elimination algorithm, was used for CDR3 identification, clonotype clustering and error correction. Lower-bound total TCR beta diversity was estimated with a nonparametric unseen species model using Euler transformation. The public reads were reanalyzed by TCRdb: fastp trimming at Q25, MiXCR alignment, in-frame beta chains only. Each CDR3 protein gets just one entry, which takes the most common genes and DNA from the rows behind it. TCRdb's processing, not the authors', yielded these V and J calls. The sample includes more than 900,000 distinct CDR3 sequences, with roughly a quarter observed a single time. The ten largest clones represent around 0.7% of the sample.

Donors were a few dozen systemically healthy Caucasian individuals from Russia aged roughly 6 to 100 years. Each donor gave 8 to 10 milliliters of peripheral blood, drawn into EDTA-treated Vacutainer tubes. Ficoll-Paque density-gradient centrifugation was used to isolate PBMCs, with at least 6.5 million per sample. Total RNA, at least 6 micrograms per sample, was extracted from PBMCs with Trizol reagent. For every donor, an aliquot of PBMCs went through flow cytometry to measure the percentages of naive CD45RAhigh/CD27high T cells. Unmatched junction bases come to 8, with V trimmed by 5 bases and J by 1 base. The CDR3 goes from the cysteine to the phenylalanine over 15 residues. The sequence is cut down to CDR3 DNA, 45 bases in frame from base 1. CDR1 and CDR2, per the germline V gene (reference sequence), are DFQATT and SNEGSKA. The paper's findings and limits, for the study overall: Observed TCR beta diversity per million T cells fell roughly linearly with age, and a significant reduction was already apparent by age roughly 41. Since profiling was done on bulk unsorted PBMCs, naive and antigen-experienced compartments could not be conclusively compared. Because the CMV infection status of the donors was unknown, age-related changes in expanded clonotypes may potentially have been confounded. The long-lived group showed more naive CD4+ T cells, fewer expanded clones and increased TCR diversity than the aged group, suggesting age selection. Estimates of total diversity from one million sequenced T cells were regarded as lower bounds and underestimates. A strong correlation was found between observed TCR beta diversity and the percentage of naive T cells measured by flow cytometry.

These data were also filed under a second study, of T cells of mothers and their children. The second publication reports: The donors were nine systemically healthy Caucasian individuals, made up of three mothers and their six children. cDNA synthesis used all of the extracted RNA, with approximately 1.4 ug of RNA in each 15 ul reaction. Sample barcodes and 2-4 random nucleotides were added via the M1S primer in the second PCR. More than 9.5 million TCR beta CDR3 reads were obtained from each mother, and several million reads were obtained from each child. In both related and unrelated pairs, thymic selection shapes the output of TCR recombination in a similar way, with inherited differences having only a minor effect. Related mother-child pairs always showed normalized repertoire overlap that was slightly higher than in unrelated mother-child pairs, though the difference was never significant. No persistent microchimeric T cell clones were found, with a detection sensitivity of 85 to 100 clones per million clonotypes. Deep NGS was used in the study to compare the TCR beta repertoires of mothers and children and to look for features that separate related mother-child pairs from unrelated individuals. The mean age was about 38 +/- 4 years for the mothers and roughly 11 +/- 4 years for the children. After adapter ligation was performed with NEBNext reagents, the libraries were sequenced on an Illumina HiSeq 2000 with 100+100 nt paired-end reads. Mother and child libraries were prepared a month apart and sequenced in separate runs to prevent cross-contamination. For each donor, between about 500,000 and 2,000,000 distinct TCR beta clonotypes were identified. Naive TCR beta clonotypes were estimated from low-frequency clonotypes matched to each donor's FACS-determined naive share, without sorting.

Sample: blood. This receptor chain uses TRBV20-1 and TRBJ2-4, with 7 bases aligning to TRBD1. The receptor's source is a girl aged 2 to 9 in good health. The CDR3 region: CSALRGPYAKNIQYF. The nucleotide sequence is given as TGCAGTGCTTTGAGGGGGCCCTATGCCAAAAACATTCAGTACTTC.